This TCR beta chain originates from a study of shared clonotypes between healthy human individuals. Repertoires were generated with immunoSEQ multiplex PCR, while TCRdb's copy carries only in-frame clones and drops some. The data show over a million clones, around 98% seen once. Worth noting for this clone: The antigen is not known. Other DNA sequences in the same sample also yield this CDR3.

V dropped 1 base and J dropped 5 bases, with 9 bases sitting between them. Germline CDR1 reads SGHRS; CDR2 reads YFSETQ. This CDR3 is built from 14 residues. Study findings and constraints: Represented diversity (both genetic and exposure-history) was limited by the small number of donors. Collection of samples was limited to blood; tissue repertoires likely differ.

The sequenced sample consisted of naive CD4+ T cells sorted from blood. Subset reported: CD45RA+ positively selected. The TCR originated in a man between 25 and 39 years old in good health. The rearrangement links TRBV5-1 to TRBJ1-4, with a possible D match to TRBD1 (6 bases). In DNA form, the CDR3 reads TGCGCCAGCAGCTTGCAGGGGCCCAATGAAAAACTGTTTTTT. Translation gives CASSLQGPNEKLFF.